The 20 T cell receptor beta chains presented below share a single source sample, sequenced in a study of T cell repertoires in cytomegalovirus infection. TCRdb re-called the reads through MiXCR, storing one row per CDR3 protein. Of fewer than 950,000 distinct CDR3 sequences in the sample, 32% were seen once. For these receptors, no antigen is known. The specimen was cultured CD8+ T cells from PBMCs, collected from culture after CMV antigen stimulation. The receptors derive from a human donor in good health (CMV status not recorded). Some clones in this sample may be carry-over from other donors' samples.

The table lists this clonotype with a few counts. This chain connects TRBV28 to TRBJ1-1; no reliable D call. CDR1 and CDR2 (germline): MDHEN, SYDVKM. The CDR3 length is 13 residues. Trimming left V 2 bases short and J 8 bases short, with 12 bases between. CDR3 amino acids: CASSLLSLQEAFF. The CDR3 DNA is TGTGCCAGCAGTTTACTGTCCCTTCAGGAAGCTTTCTTT. The variable domain in full, with the rest retrieved from reference TRBV28 and TRBJ1-1, is DVKVTQSSRYLVKRTGEKVFLECVQDMDHENMFWYRQDPGLGLRLIYFSYDVKMKEKGDIPEGYSVSREKKERFSLILESASTNQTSMYLCASSLLSLQEAFFGQGTRLTVV.

This chain joins TRBV27 and TRBJ1-1; no definite D call. Germline CDR1 and CDR2: MNHEY and SMNVEV (reference sequence). The V end was cut by 4 bases, the J end by 11 bases, with 17 bases between. The CDR3 length is 13 residues. The CDR3 is CASSSWTDMWAFF. The CDR3 nucleotides read TGTGCCAGCAGTTCCTGGACTGATATGTGGGCTTTCTTT.

This clonotype has more than one count but fewer than ten. V and J are TRBV6-5 and TRBJ1-1; no clear D. The CDR3 has 14 residues. Germline CDR1 is MNHEY and CDR2 is SVGAGI. Deletions cut 0 bases from V and 5 bases from J, with 10 bases between. CDR3 region: CASSYSNGMTEAFF. CDR3 in DNA: TGTGCCAGCAGTTACTCGAATGGGATGACTGAAGCTTTCTTT.

This clonotype turned up a few times. The gene calls are TRBV4-1 and TRBJ2-1; 13 bases match TRBD2. With 0 bases clipped from V and 7 bases from J, the junction kept 12 bases outside the gene matches. The CDR3 consists of 19 residues. Germline CDR1 and CDR2: MGHRA and YSYEKL. The CDR3 region has the DNA TGCGCCAGCAGCCAAGATTTACAACTAGCGGGGGGGAAAAGGAATGAGCAGTTCTTC. Translation: CASSQDLQLAGGKRNEQFF.

This clonotype was counted only a few times. This chain connects TRBV12-3 or TRBV12-4 to TRBJ1-5; D call uncertain. CDR3 length equals 15 residues. The ends were cut back, 6 bases at V and 7 bases at J, with 19 bases in the middle. The chain's CDR3 is CASSPNRALIQPQHF. The CDR3, as DNA: TGTGCCAGCAGCCCAAATAGGGCCCTGATACAGCCCCAGCATTTT.

This clonotype has just a few counts. The chain joins TRBV2 to TRBJ2-1; the D is unclear. The CDR3 runs to 13 residues. Germline CDR1 is SNHLY and CDR2 is FYNNEI. Between the trimmed V and J ends, which lost 7 bases and 6 bases, there was a span of 13 bases. The CDR3 protein is CASKNHPTNEQFF. The CDR3 DNA sequence: TGTGCCAGCAAGAACCACCCGACCAATGAGCAGTTCTTC.

To note about this clonotype: The junction departs from germline at one end; a sequencing error may be responsible. The V call is TRBV25-1, the J call TRBJ2-2; 10 bases are a match to TRBD2. The germline V gene has CDR1 MGHDK and CDR2 SYGVNS. The length of the CDR3 is 17 residues. In DNA form, the CDR3 reads TGTGTCAGCAGCGGGGCAGCGGGGGGGACGAACACCGGGGAGCTGTTTTTT. It yields the protein CVSSGAAGGTNTGELFF.

The chain has TRBV20-1 and TRBJ1-4, with D maybe TRBD1 (6 bases). Germline loops: CDR1 DFQATT, CDR2 SNEGSKA (reference sequence). V was cut by 5 bases and J by 5 bases, with 15 bases left in between. The length of the CDR3 is 14 residues. The CDR3 nucleotides are TGCAGTGCTCCCTCCAGGGGAAGGAATGAAAAACTGTTTTTT. The encoded protein is CSAPSRGRNEKLFF.

The chain employs TRBV6-2 or TRBV6-3 and TRBJ2-7; tentatively, D is TRBD1 or TRBD2 (5 bases each). Between the trimmed V and J ends, which lost 8 bases and 5 bases, there was a span of 13 bases. CDR3 length: 12 amino acids. Per the germline V gene, CDR1 is MNHEY and CDR2 is SVGEGT. The CDR3 protein is CASGTPADEQYF. The CDR3 nucleotides are TGTGCCAGCGGGACGCCCGCCGACGAGCAGTACTTC.

The V gene is TRBV2, the J gene TRBJ1-6, with D uncertain. Germline V gene sequence: CDR1 SNHLY, CDR2 FYNNEI. The V end lost 2 bases, the J end lost 8 bases, and 4 bases lay between the germline ends. CDR3 length: 12 amino acids. The CDR3 here is CASSEHHSPLHF. CDR3 DNA sequence: TGTGCCAGCAGTGAACACCATTCACCCCTCCACTTT.

V is TRBV4-2 and J is TRBJ2-1, with D perhaps assigned TRBD1 or TRBD2 (5 bases each). Germline V gene lookup returns CDR1 LGHNA and CDR2 YNFKEQ. The CDR3 has 17 amino acids. The V gene lost 0 bases and the J gene lost 0 bases, with 12 bases spanning the gap. The CDR3 region has the DNA TGTGCCAGCAGCCAAGAGTTCGGGGACGTCTCCTACAATGAGCAGTTCTTC. Its protein is CASSQEFGDVSYNEQFF.

This sequence joins TRBV4-1 and TRBJ1-3, with 8 bases aligning to TRBD1. CDR1 and CDR2 from the germline V gene are MGHRA and YSYEKL. The CDR3 has 15 residues. The ends lost 4 bases at V and 2 bases at J; junction bases unmatched: 4. The CDR3 coding sequence is TGCGCCAGCAGCCGGGAGGACAGGGCTGGAAACACCATATATTTT. Residues: CASSREDRAGNTIYF.

The rearrangement links TRBV6-1 to TRBJ2-2; D might be TRBD2 (5 bases). In germline, CDR1 is MNHNS, CDR2 SASEGT. V gave up 1 base and J gave up 6 bases, with 9 bases separating them. This CDR3 has 14 amino acids. CDR3 residues: CASSEVRAPGELFF. For the CDR3, the DNA is TGTGCCAGCAGTGAAGTGAGGGCCCCCGGGGAGCTGTTTTTT.

This clonotype was found a few times. This rearrangement joins TRBV5-1 to TRBJ1-2; D uncertain. V was clipped by 4 bases and J by 7 bases, with 23 bases between them. The germline CDR1 and CDR2 sequences are SGHRS and YFSETQ. CDR3 length: 16 residues. The CDR3 bases are TGCGCCAGCAGCCCCGGGAACAGTGGCCGCCCGGGTGGCTACACCTTC. Protein sequence: CASSPGNSGRPGGYTF.

This clonotype was observed at least ten times. The chain couples TRBV15 to TRBJ1-5, with D perhaps TRBD1 (5 bases). The CDR3 has 12 residues. V was clipped by 1 base and J by 7 bases, with 5 bases between them. Per the germline V gene, CDR1 is LNHNV and CDR2 is YYDKDF (reference sequence). The CDR3 reads CATSRGGQPQHF. The CDR3 bases are TGTGCCACCAGCAGAGGGGGGCAGCCCCAGCATTTT. The variable domain in full, completed from reference TRBV15 and TRBJ1-5, reads DAMVIQNPRYQVTQFGKPVTLSCSQTLNHNVMYWYQQKSSQAPKLLFHYYDKDFNNEADTPDNFQSRRPNTSFCFLDIRSPGLGDTAMYLCATSRGGQPQHFGDGTRLSIL.

This clonotype was counted between two and nine times. This chain connects TRBV27 to TRBJ1-2; 8 bases line up with TRBD1. The CDR3 consists of 17 residues. With 0 bases clipped from V and 4 bases from J, the junction kept 10 bases outside the gene matches. CDR1 and CDR2 from the germline V gene are MNHEY and SMNVEV (reference sequence). The CDR3 loop is CASSLSGGGQASYGYTF. The DNA for the CDR3 is TGTGCCAGCAGTTTATCGGGGGGGGGACAGGCAAGCTATGGCTACACCTTC.

This clonotype has just a few counts. V and J are TRBV6-6 and TRBJ2-3, with D maybe TRBD2 (7 bases). V lost 11 bases to trimming and J lost 1 base, with 13 bases between them. Germline values: CDR1 MNHNY, CDR2 SVGAGI (reference sequence). The CDR3 spans 13 residues. The CDR3, as DNA: TGTGCCGGCGGGGGCACCCGCACAGATACGCAGTATTTT. Its protein product is CAGGGTRTDTQYF.

This clonotype came up a few times. The chain recombines TRBV7-8 with TRBJ2-7; no clear D. The CDR3 covers 15 residues. V was clipped by 1 base and J by 0 bases, with 10 bases between them. Germline V gene lookup returns CDR1 SGHVS and CDR2 FQNEAQ. The CDR3 loop is CASSLVPLPSYEQYV. CDR3 nucleotide sequence: TGTGCCAGCAGCTTAGTTCCGCTACCCTCCTACGAGCAGTACGTC.

This clonotype has a count of ten or more. The chain combines TRBV15 with TRBJ2-4; tentative D call: TRBD2 (7 bases). There are 15 residues in the CDR3. V was clipped by 0 bases and J by 7 bases, with 13 bases between them. CDR1 and CDR2 from the germline V gene are LNHNV and YYDKDF (reference sequence). CDR3 coding DNA: TGTGCCACCAGCAGAGATCCGGGGGGCTCTAACATTCAGTACTTC. Amino acid sequence: CATSRDPGGSNIQYF.

The genes are TRBV7-9 and TRBJ1-1, with 8 bases lining up with TRBD1. The CDR3 runs 15 residues. Germline CDR1 and CDR2: SEHNR and FQNEAQ (reference sequence). V lost 2 bases, J lost 7 bases, and 9 bases stayed unmatched. The CDR3, as DNA: TGTGCCAGCAGCTTATTGGCAGGGGGCAGGATTGAAGCTTTCTTT. It yields the protein CASSLLAGGRIEAFF.